The T cell receptor (beta chain) described here comes from a study of human T cells and chemical hapten exposure. This clonotype was recorded at least ten times. TCRdb passed the RACE reads through MiXCR, listing each CDR3 protein once. The table records over 35,000 distinct CDR3 sequences, more than 8.5% of them present only once. Per germline, CDR1 SGHRS and CDR2 YFSETQ. The CDR3 runs to 15 residues. Deletions cut 0 bases from V and 6 bases from J, with 15 bases between. Stated time point: patch test 2, 6 weeks after DPC sensitization. Treatment described: therapeutic diphenylcyclopropenone sensitization with weekly scalp DPC.

The chain employs TRBV5-1 and TRBJ1-1; D perhaps matches TRBD1 (6 bases). This sequence was found in a woman aged 40 to 55 with alopecia areata. Some clones in this sample may be carry-over from other donors' samples. The specimen comprised whole blood, sampled in connection with sensitization to the hapten diphenylcyclopropenone (DPC). CDR3 DNA: TGCGCCAGCAGCTTGGAAACTGGGGGGCGGGCTGAAGCTTTCTTT. Translating gives CASSLETGGRAEAFF.